This T cell receptor (beta chain) comes out of a study of shared clonotypes between healthy human individuals. Profiled with immunoSEQ multiplex PCR; TCRdb holds only in-frame clones, not every one. The sample lists some 1,600,000 clones; around 98% were seen once. On this clone itself: Its cognate antigen is unknown. The sample holds other DNA sequences that translate to the same CDR3.

Germline V CDR1 and CDR2: SGHTA, FQGNSA. J gave up 4 bases and V 4 bases, and 0 bases lay outside the gene matches. The CDR3 runs 12 residues. Overall study results and limits: The genetic and exposure-history diversity represented was limited by few donors.

Sequenced sample: naive CD4+ T cells sorted from blood. Subset reported: CD45RA+ positively selected. The chain is built from TRBV7-2 and TRBJ2-5, with 7 bases that match TRBD1. This sequence originates from a man younger than 40 in good health. DNA for the CDR3: TGTGCCAGCAGCTCAGGGGGAGAGACCCAGTACTTC. As protein: CASSSGGETQYF. Full variable domain (outside the CDR3, taken from reference TRBV7-2 and TRBJ2-5): GAGVSQSPSNKVTEKGKDVELRCDPISGHTALYWYRQSLGQGLEFLIYFQGNSAPDKSGLPSDRFSAERTGGSVSTLTIQRTQQEDSAVYLCASSSGGETQYFGPGTRLLVL.